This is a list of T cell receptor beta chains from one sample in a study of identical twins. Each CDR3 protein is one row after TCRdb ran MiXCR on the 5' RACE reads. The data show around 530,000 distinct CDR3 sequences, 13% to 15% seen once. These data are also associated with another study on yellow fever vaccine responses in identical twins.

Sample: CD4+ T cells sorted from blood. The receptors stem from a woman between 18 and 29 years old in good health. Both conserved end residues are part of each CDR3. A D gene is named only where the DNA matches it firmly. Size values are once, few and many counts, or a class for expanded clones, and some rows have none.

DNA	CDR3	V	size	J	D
TGCAGCGCAGGGACCCCTGCCGGTGGCTACACCTTC	CSAGTPAGGYTF	TRBV29-1	once	TRBJ1-2	-
TGTGCCATCAGTGAGCGGGGCTCCGGGACAGATAATTCACCCCTCCACTTT	CAISERGSGTDNSPLHF	TRBV10-3	-	TRBJ1-6	TRBD1
TGTGCCAGCAGTTTATCGGCGATAGCGCACTCCTACAATGAGCAGTTCTTC	CASSLSAIAHSYNEQFF	TRBV27	few	TRBJ2-1	-
TGTGCCAGCAGCTTAGGGGGGCAGCAGAACACTGAAGCTTTCTTT	CASSLGGQQNTEAFF	TRBV7-2	-	TRBJ1-1	-
TGCGCCAGCAGCCTGGATGGTCTCAATCAGCCCCAGCATTTT	CASSLDGLNQPQHF	TRBV5-1	few	TRBJ1-5	-
TGTGCCAGCAGCTTTAGACAGATATCGAACACCGGGGAGCTGTTTTTT	CASSFRQISNTGELFF	TRBV7-9	few	TRBJ2-2	-
TGCGCCAGCAGCTTTCGGGAGGAGGGCACCGGGGAGCTGTTTTTT	CASSFREEGTGELFF	TRBV5-1	many	TRBJ2-2	TRBD2
TGTGCCAGCACCCCGGGAAGCGCCCGAAATGAGCAGTTCTTC	CASTPGSARNEQFF	TRBV12-3/TRBV12-4	-	TRBJ2-1	-
TGCAGTGCTAGAGGAAATACCGGGCAGGGAAACATTCAGTACTTC	CSARGNTGQGNIQYF	TRBV20-1	few	TRBJ2-4	-
TGCGCCAGCAGCTTGGATGGGAGGGGGACTGAAGCTTTCTTT	CASSLDGRGTEAFF	TRBV5-1	few	TRBJ1-1	-
TGTGCCAGCAGTCGCCGGCCCCAAGGGGAGACCCAGTACTTC	CASSRRPQGETQYF	TRBV2	-	TRBJ2-5	-
TGCAGCGTTTCCCGGGACAGGTCCGCCGGGGAGCTGTTTTTT	CSVSRDRSAGELFF	TRBV29-1	few	TRBJ2-2	TRBD1
TGCAGTGCTAGAGATCCGCACCGGGGTCAAGAGACCCAGTACTTC	CSARDPHRGQETQYF	TRBV20-1	few	TRBJ2-5	-
TGTGCCAGCAGTTCCCAGCGGCGGGGTGAGCAGTACTTC	CASSSQRRGEQYF	TRBV28	-	TRBJ2-7	-
TGTGCCAGCAGTTCCCCGGGACTAGCGGGATTCGAGCAGTACTTC	CASSSPGLAGFEQYF	TRBV6-2/TRBV6-3	-	TRBJ2-7	TRBD2
TGTGCCAATGCGGAGGGGGCGAGCACAGATACGCAGTATTTT	CANAEGASTDTQYF	TRBV2	few	TRBJ2-3	-
TGCAGTGCTAGTGGCGGGGGCGGCACTGAAGCTTTCTTT	CSASGGGGTEAFF	TRBV20-1	many	TRBJ1-1	-
TGTGCCAGCAGCCCTGGAGTTACGAACCCACCCCTCCACTTT	CASSPGVTNPPLHF	TRBV6-1	few	TRBJ1-6	-
TGCAGTGCTAGGTCCCGGGGAATCTCTGGAAACACCATATATTTT	CSARSRGISGNTIYF	TRBV20-1	many	TRBJ1-3	-
TGCAGTGCTAGTGGGAGAAACACCGGGGAGCTGTTTTTT	CSASGRNTGELFF	TRBV20-1	-	TRBJ2-2	-
TGTGCCAGCAGCCCCTGGGCGCGAACAGATACGCAGTATTTT	CASSPWARTDTQYF	TRBV3-1	few	TRBJ2-3	-
TGTGCCAGCAGTGGAAGACAGAACTATGGCTACACCTTC	CASSGRQNYGYTF	TRBV2	few	TRBJ1-2	-
TGTGCCAGCAGTAGATCCGGACTCTCAAAGGAAAATGAGCAGTTCTTC	CASSRSGLSKENEQFF	TRBV6-1	few	TRBJ2-1	-
TGCGCCAGCAGCCCGACGGCGATAGCGGGAGGACTAACCGGGGAGCTGTTTTTT	CASSPTAIAGGLTGELFF	TRBV5-1	-	TRBJ2-2	TRBD2
TGCGCCAGCAGCCAAGAGGCAACTAATGAAAAACTGTTTTTT	CASSQEATNEKLFF	TRBV5-1	many	TRBJ1-4	-
TGTGCCAGCAGCGTAACAGCCTTGAACACTGAAGCTTTCTTT	CASSVTALNTEAFF	TRBV9	-	TRBJ1-1	-
TGTGCCAGCAGCCCCGGGGCTTTCCCTAGCCCCAATGAGCAGTTCTTC	CASSPGAFPSPNEQFF	TRBV11-2	-	TRBJ2-1	-
TGTGCCAGCAGGCCGGGACTAGCGGCCACAGATACGCAGTATTTT	CASRPGLAATDTQYF	TRBV12-3/TRBV12-4	-	TRBJ2-3	TRBD2
TGCGCCAGCAGCTTGTCGGGGGGGAACTACGAGCAGTACTTC	CASSLSGGNYEQYF	TRBV5-1	many	TRBJ2-7	TRBD2
TGCAGTGCTAAGGCGGAGACCCAGTACTTC	CSAKAETQYF	TRBV20-1	few	TRBJ2-5	-
TGTGCCAGTTCCTGGGCAGGGTTGTTGGGGGAGCTGTTTTTT	CASSWAGLLGELFF	TRBV12-3/TRBV12-4	-	TRBJ2-2	-
TGCAGTGCCTCGGGACTAGCTATGAATACGCAGTATTTT	CSASGLAMNTQYF	TRBV20-1	few	TRBJ2-3	TRBD2
TGCAGTGCTAGAGGCCCCGGGGGGGAGCTGTTTTTT	CSARGPGGELFF	TRBV20-1	-	TRBJ2-2	-
TGTGCCAGCAGTTTGGCTAGCGGGGGCCTGAGGGAGCAGTACTTC	CASSLASGGLREQYF	TRBV12-3/TRBV12-4	-	TRBJ2-7	TRBD2
TGCGCCAGCAGCTTGGAGAACCAGGGATTCGCAGATACGCAGTATTTT	CASSLENQGFADTQYF	TRBV5-1	many	TRBJ2-3	-
TGTGCCAGTAGTATCTTAGCGGGGGGCCCCAATGAGCAGTTCTTC	CASSILAGGPNEQFF	TRBV19	-	TRBJ2-1	TRBD2
TGTGCCAGCACCTCGGACAGGGAGGGGCTTTATAATTCACCCCTCCACTTT	CASTSDREGLYNSPLHF	TRBV5-5	few	TRBJ1-6	TRBD1
TGTGCCAGCAGCGTAGGTCCCCAGATGGGGCAAGAGACCCAGTACTTC	CASSVGPQMGQETQYF	TRBV9	-	TRBJ2-5	-
TGCAGTGCTAGAAGCGGGACCTTGTACGAGCAGTACTTC	CSARSGTLYEQYF	TRBV20-1	-	TRBJ2-7	TRBD2
TGTGCCACCTGGACACCCAACACTGAAGCTTTCTTT	CATWTPNTEAFF	TRBV10-3	-	TRBJ1-1	-
TGTGCCAGCAGTGACCTGGGGGCAGTCAATCAGCCCCAGCATTTT	CASSDLGAVNQPQHF	TRBV2	-	TRBJ1-5	-
TGCGCCAGCAGCCGTACAGCCTTCTCCTACAATGAGCAGTTCTTC	CASSRTAFSYNEQFF	TRBV5-1	few	TRBJ2-1	-
TGCGCCAGCAGCCCGGATCCCGGGACTAGCGGGAGAGATGAGCAGTTCTTC	CASSPDPGTSGRDEQFF	TRBV5-1	few	TRBJ2-1	TRBD2
TGTGCCAGCAGTTACCGTCCGACAGGGAACTACGAGCAGTACTTC	CASSYRPTGNYEQYF	TRBV6-5	few	TRBJ2-7	TRBD1
TGCGCCAGCAGCCAGAAAGATACGCAGTATTTT	CASSQKDTQYF	TRBV5-1	many	TRBJ2-3	-
TGCAGTGCGACAAGCCCGGGACTAGCGGGAGACCCCTACGAGCAGTACTTC	CSATSPGLAGDPYEQYF	TRBV20-1	-	TRBJ2-7	TRBD2
TGCTGTGCTACCCGCCGGGGGTCGGGAGGTTTTAATCATGAGCAGTTCTTC	CCATRRGSGGFNHEQFF	TRBV20-1	-	TRBJ2-1	TRBD2
TGCAGTGCTAGGTCCCCTGCACGGGGGGCCTACAATGAGCAGTTCTTC	CSARSPARGAYNEQFF	TRBV20-1	few	TRBJ2-1	TRBD2
TGTGCCAGCAGCTTACATCTAGGGGACGAACAAGAGACCCAGTACTTC	CASSLHLGDEQETQYF	TRBV7-8	once	TRBJ2-5	-
TGTGCCAGCACCTACCGGGACCGGGAGCTGGGGACCCAGTACTTC	CASTYRDRELGTQYF	TRBV5-6	-	TRBJ2-5	-
TGTGCCAGCAGCTTAGGGGTCGGGACTAGCCGCTTCGATGAGCAGTTCTTC	CASSLGVGTSRFDEQFF	TRBV7-9	few	TRBJ2-1	TRBD2
TGTGCCAGCAGGGATAGCGGGACCGCTTTTTACGAGCAGTACTTC	CASRDSGTAFYEQYF	TRBV2	few	TRBJ2-7	TRBD2
TGCAGTGCTAGAGATGGGGCCCCGGGTCCAAAGAAAGAGACCCAGTACTTC	CSARDGAPGPKKETQYF	TRBV20-1	-	TRBJ2-5	-